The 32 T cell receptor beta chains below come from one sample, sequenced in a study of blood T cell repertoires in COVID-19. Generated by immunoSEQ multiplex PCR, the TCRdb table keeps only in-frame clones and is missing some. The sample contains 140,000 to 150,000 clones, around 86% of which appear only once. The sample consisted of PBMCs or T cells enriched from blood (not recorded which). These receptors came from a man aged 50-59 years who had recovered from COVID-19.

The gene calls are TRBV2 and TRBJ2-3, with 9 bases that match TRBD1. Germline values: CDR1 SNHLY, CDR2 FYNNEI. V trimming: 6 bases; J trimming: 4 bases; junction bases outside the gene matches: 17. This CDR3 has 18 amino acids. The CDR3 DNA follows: TGTGCCAGCAGGGCGACTTGGGGCACAGGGGGCACATCAGATACGCAGTATTTT. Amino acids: CASRATWGTGGTSDTQYF.

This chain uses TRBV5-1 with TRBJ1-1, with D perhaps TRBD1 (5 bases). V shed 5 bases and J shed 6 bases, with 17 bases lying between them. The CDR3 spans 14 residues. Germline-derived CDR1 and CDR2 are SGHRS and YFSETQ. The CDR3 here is CASRSQGVEAEAFF. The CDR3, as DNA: TGCGCCAGCAGATCCCAGGGTGTCGAAGCTGAAGCTTTCTTT.

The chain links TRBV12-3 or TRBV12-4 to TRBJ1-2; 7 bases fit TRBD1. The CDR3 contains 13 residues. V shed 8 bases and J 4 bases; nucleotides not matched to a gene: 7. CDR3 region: CASRYRGSYGYTF. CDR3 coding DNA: TGTGCCAGCCGCTACAGGGGATCCTATGGCTACACCTTC.

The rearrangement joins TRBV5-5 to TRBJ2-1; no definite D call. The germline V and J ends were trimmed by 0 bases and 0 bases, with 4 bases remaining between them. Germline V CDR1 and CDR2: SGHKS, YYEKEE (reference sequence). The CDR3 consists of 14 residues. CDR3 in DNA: TGTGCCAGCAGCTTGGCGGGCTCCTACAATGAGCAGTTCTTC. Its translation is CASSLAGSYNEQFF.

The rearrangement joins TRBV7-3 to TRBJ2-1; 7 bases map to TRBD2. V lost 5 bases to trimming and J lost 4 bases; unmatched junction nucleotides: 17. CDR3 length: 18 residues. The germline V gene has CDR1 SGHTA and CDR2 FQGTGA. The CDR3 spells CASSRSYPTSPPYNEQFF. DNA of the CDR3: TGTGCCAGCAGCCGTTCCTATCCGACTAGCCCGCCGTACAATGAGCAGTTCTTC.

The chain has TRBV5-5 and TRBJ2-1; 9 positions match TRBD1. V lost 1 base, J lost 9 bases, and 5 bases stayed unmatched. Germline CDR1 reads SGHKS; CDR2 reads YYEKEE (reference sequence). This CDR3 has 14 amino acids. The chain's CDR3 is CASSLMRDRAEQFF. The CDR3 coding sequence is TGTGCCAGCAGCTTGATGCGGGACAGGGCTGAGCAGTTCTTC.

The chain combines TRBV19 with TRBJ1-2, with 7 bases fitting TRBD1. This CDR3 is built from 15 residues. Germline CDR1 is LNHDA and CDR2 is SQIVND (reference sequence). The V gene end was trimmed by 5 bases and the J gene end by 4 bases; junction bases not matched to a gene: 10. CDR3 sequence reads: CASSPPDRTVYGYTF. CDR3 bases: TGTGCCAGTAGTCCACCGGACAGGACAGTCTATGGCTACACCTTC.

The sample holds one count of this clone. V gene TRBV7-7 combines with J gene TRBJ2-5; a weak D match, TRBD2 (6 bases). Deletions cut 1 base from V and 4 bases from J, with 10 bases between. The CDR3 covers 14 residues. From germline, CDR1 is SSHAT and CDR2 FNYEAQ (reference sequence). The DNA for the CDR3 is TGTGCCAGCAGCTTAGTAGGCGGGGTAGAGACCCAGTACTTC. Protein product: CASSLVGGVETQYF.

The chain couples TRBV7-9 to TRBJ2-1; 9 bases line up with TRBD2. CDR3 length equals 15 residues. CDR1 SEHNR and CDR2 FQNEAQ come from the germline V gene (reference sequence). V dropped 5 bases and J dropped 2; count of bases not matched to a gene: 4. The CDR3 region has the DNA TGTGCCAGCAGCCCTACTAGCGGGCCCTACAATGAGCAGTTCTTC. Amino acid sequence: CASSPTSGPYNEQFF. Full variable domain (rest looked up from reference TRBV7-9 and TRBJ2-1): DTGVSQNPRHKITKRGQNVTFRCDPISEHNRLYWYRQTLGQGPEFLTYFQNEAQLEKSRLLSDRFSAERPKGSFSTLEIQRTEQGDSAMYLCASSPTSGPYNEQFFGPGTRLTVL.

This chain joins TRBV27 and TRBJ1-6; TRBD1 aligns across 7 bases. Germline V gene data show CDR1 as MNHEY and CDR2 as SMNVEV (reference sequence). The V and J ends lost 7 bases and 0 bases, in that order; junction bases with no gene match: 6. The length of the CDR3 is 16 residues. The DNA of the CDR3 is TGTGCCAGCAACGAACGACAGGGCTCCTATAATTCACCCCTCCACTTT. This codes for CASNERQGSYNSPLHF.

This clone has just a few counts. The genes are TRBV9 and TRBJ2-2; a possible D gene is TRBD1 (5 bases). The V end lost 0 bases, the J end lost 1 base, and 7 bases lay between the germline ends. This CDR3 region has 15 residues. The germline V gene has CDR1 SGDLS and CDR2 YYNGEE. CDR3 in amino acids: CASSVAQVNTGELFF. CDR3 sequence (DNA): TGTGCCAGCAGCGTAGCACAGGTGAACACCGGGGAGCTGTTTTTT.

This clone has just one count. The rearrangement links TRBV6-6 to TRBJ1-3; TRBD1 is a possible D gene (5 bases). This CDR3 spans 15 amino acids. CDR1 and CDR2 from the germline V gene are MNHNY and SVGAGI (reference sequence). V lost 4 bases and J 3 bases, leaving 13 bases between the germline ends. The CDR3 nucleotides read TGTGCCAGCAGTTCCCAAGGGGAAGTTGGAAACACCATATATTTT. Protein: CASSSQGEVGNTIYF.

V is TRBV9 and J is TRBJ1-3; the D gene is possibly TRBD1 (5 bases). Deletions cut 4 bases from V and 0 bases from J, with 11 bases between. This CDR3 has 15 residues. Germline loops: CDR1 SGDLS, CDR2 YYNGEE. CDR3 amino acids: CASSRTDSSGNTIYF. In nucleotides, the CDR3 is TGTGCCAGCAGCAGAACAGACAGCTCTGGAAACACCATATATTTT.

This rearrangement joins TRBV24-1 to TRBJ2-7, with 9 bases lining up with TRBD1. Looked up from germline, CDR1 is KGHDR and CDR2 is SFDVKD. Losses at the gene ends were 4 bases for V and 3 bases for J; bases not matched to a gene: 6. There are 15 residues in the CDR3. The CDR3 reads CATSDPPGQGYEQYF. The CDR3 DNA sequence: TGTGCCACCAGTGACCCTCCGGGACAGGGCTACGAGCAGTACTTC.

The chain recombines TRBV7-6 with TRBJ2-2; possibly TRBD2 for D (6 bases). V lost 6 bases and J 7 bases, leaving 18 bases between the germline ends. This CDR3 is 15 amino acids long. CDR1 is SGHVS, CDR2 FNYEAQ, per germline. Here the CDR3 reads CASSPVRGGDGELFF. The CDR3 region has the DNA TGTGCCAGCAGTCCGGTGCGAGGAGGGGACGGGGAGCTGTTTTTT. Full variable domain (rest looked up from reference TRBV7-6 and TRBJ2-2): GAGVSQSPRYKVTKRGQDVALRCDPISGHVSLYWYRQALGQGPEFLTYFNYEAQQDKSGLPNDRFSAERPEGSISTLTIQRTEQRDSAMYRCASSPVRGGDGELFFGEGSRLTVL.

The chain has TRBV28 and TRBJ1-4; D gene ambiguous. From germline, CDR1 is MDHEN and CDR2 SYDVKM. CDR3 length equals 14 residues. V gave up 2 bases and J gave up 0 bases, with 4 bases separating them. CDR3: CASSLGATNEKLFF. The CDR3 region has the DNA TGTGCCAGCAGTTTAGGAGCAACTAATGAAAAACTGTTTTTT.

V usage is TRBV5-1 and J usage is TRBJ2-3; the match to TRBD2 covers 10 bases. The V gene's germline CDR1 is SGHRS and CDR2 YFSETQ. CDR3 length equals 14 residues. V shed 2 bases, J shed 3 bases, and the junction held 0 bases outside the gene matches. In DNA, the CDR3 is TGCGCCAGCAGCTTAGCGGGGGGGACAGATACGCAGTATTTT. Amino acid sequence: CASSLAGGTDTQYF.

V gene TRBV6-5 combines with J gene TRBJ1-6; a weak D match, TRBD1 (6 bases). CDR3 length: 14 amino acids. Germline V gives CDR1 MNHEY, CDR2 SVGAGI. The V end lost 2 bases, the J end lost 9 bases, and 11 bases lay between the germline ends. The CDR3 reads CASSYGGAGSPLHF. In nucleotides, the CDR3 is TGTGCCAGCAGTTACGGGGGGGCTGGTTCACCCCTCCACTTT.

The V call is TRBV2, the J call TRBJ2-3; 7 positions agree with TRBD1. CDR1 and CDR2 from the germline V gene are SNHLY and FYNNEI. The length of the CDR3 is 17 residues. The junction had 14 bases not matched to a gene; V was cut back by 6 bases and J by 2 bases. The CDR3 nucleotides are TGTGCCAGCAGCCCCAACCACAGGGGAGTGGACACAGATACGCAGTATTTT. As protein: CASSPNHRGVDTDTQYF.

Here the CDR3 DNA reads TGTGCCAGCAGTTACCCCCAGGCAGCCTACGAGCAGTACGTC. This sequence encodes CASSYPQAAYEQYV. The rearrangement uses TRBV6-2 or TRBV6-3 and TRBJ2-7; no definite D call. CDR3 length: 14 amino acids. Germline-derived CDR1 and CDR2 are MNHEY and SVGEGT. V lost 2 bases and J 2 bases, leaving 10 bases between the germline ends.

The CDR3 DNA is TGTGCCAGCCACGGCCCGGGACAGGGTCGGCATGGCTACACCTTC. Residues: CASHGPGQGRHGYTF. This chain uses TRBV27 with TRBJ1-2; 9 bases align to TRBD1. Germline V lookup: CDR1 MNHEY, CDR2 SMNVEV (reference sequence). V lost 8 bases and J lost 6; bases outside the gene matches: 13. This CDR3 has 15 amino acids.

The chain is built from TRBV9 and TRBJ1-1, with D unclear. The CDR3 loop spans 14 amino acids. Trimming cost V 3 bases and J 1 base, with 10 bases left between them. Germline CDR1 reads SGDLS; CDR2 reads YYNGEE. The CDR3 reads CASSADTRNTEAFF. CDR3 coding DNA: TGTGCCAGCAGCGCAGATACAAGGAACACTGAAGCTTTCTTT.

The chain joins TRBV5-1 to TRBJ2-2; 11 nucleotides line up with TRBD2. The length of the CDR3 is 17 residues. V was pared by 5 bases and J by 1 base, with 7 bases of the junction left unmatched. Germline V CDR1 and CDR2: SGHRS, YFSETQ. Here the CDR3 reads CASRRTGTSGNTGELFF. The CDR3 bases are TGCGCCAGCAGACGAACCGGGACTAGCGGGAACACCGGGGAGCTGTTTTTT.

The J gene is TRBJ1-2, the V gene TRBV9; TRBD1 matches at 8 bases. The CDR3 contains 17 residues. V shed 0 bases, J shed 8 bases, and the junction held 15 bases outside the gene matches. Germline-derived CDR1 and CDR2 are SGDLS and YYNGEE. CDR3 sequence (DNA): TGTGCCAGCAGCGTAGAGGGTTTTGGACAGGGTTGGCGAGGCTACACCTTC. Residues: CASSVEGFGQGWRGYTF.

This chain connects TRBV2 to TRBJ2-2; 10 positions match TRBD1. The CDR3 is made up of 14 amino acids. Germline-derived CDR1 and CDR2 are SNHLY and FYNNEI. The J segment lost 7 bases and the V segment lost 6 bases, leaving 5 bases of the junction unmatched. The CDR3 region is CASRDRGVSGELFF. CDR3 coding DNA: TGTGCCAGCAGGGACAGGGGGGTGAGCGGGGAGCTGTTTTTT.

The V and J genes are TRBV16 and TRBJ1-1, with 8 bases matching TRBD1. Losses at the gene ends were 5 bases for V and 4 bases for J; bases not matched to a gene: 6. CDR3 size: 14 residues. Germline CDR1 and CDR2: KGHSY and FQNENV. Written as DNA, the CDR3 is TGTGCCAGCAGCGAGCAGGGGGCAGGCACTGAAGCTTTCTTT. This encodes CASSEQGAGTEAFF.

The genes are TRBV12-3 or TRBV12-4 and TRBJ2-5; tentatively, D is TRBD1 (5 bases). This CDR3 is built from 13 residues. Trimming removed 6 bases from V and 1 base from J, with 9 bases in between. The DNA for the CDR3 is TGTGCCAGCAGCAGACAGACCCAAGAGACCCAGTACTTC. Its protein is CASSRQTQETQYF.

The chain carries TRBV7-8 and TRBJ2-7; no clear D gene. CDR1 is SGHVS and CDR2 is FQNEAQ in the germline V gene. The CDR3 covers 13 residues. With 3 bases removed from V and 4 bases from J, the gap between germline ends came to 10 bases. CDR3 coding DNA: TGTGCCAGCAGCTTTAGTCGCGTTTACGAGCAGTACGTC. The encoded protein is CASSFSRVYEQYV.

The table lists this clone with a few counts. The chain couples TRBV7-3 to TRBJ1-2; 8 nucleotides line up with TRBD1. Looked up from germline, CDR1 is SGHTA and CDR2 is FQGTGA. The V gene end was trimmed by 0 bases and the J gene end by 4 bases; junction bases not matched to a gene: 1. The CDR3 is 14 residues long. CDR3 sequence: CASSLTTGGYGYTF. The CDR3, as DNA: TGTGCCAGCAGCTTAACAACAGGGGGCTATGGCTACACCTTC.

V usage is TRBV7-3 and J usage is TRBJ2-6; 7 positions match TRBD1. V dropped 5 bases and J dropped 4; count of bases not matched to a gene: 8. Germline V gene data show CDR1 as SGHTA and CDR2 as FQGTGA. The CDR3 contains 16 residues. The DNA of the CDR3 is TGTGCCAGCAGCGTTCCGACAGGGCCCGGGGCCAACGTCCTGACTTTC. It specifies CASSVPTGPGANVLTF.

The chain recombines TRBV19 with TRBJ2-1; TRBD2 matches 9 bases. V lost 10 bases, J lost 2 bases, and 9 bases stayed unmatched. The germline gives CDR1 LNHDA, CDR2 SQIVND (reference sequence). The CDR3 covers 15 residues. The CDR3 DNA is TGTGCCACCCGACCCCTAGCGGGGCCCTACAATGAGCAGTTCTTC. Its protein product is CATRPLAGPYNEQFF. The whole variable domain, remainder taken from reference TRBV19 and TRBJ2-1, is DGGITQSPKYLFRKEGQNVTLSCEQNLNHDAMYWYRQDPGQGLRLIYYSQIVNDFQKGDIAEGYSVSREKKESFPLTVTSAQKNPTAFYLCATRPLAGPYNEQFFGPGTRLTVL.

Here the CDR3 reads CASSLGGQGSHEQYF. CDR3 in DNA: TGTGCCAGCAGCTTAGGGGGACAGGGGAGCCACGAGCAGTACTTC. The V and J genes are TRBV7-2 and TRBJ2-7; 10 nucleotides line up with TRBD1. This CDR3 spans 15 amino acids. Trimming at V came to 1 base and at J to 5 bases, leaving 5 bases not matched to a gene. Per the germline V gene, CDR1 is SGHTA and CDR2 is FQGNSA.